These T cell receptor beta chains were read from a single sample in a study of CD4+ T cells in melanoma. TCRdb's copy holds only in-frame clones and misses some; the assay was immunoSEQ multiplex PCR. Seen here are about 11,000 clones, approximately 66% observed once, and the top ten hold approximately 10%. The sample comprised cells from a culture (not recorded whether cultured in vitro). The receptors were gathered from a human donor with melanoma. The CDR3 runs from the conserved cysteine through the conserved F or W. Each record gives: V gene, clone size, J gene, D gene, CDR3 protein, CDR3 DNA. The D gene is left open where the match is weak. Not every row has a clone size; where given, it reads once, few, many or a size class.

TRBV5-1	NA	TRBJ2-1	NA	CASRGSGQGRSYNEQFF	TGCGCCAGCAGGGGGTCAGGGCAGGGACGCTCCTACAATGAGCAGTTCTTC
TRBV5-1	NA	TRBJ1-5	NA	CASSLERNSNQPQHF	TGCGCCAGCAGCTTGGAGCGGAATAGCAATCAGCCCCAGCATTTT
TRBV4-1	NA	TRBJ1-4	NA	CASSRTGTNEKLFF	TGCGCCAGCAGCCGCACCGGTACTAATGAAAAACTGTTTTTT
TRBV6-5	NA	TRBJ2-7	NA	CASSYSDSSYEQYF	TGTGCCAGCAGTTACTCCGACAGTTCCTACGAGCAGTACTTC
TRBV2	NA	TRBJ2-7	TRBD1	CASRGTGVVHEQYF	TGTGCCAGCAGGGGGACAGGGGTGGTCCACGAGCAGTACTTC
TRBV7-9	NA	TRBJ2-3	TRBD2	CASSATGTSPMGTDTQYF	TGTGCCAGCAGCGCAACCGGGACTAGTCCCATGGGCACAGATACGCAGTATTTT
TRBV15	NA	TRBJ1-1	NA	CATSRAFGEAFF	TGTGCCACCAGCAGGGCCTTCGGTGAAGCTTTCTTT
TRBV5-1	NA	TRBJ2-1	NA	CASSSGPLREQFF	TGCGCCAGCAGCTCTGGGCCCCTTCGTGAGCAGTTCTTC
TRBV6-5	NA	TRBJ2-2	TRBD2	CASSLAGGRTGELFF	TGTGCCAGCAGTTTAGCGGGGGGGCGAACCGGGGAGCTGTTTTTT
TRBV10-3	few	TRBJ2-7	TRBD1	CAIMGNQGDRAYEQYF	TGTGCCATAATGGGGAATCAGGGGGACCGGGCCTACGAGCAGTACTTC
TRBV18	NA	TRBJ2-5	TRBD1	CASSPPTGAQETQYF	TGTGCCAGCTCACCACCTACAGGGGCGCAAGAGACCCAGTACTTC
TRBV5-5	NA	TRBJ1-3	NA	CASSLGDMGNTIYF	TGTGCCAGCAGCTTGGGAGATATGGGAAACACCATATATTTT
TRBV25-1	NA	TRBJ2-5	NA	CASSAPGTETQYF	TGTGCCAGCAGTGCGCCGGGGACGGAGACCCAGTACTTC
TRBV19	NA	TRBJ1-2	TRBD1	CASSPQTGNGYTF	TGTGCCAGTAGTCCTCAGACAGGGAACGGCTACACCTTC
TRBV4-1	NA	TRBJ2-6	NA	CASSQDLYGSGANVLTF	TGCGCCAGCAGCCAAGATTTGTACGGCTCTGGGGCCAACGTCCTGACTTTC
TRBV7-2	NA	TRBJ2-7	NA	CASSPDFYEQYF	TGTGCCAGCAGTCCGGACTTCTACGAGCAGTACTTC
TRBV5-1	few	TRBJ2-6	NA	CASSLGGDRLPGANVLTF	TGCGCCAGCAGCTTGGGGGGGGACAGACTCCCTGGGGCCAACGTCCTGACTTTC
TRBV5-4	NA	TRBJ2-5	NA	CASSPNTNRETQYF	TGTGCCAGCAGCCCAAACACGAACCGGGAGACCCAGTACTTC
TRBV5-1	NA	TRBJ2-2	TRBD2	CASSPGVAGPNTGELFF	TGCGCCAGCAGCCCGGGCGTAGCGGGGCCGAACACCGGGGAGCTGTTTTTT
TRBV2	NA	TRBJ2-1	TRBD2	CASLMGLAGGSKFF	TGTGCCAGCTTAATGGGACTAGCGGGGGGATCGAAGTTCTTC
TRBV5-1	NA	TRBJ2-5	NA	CASSSQSAETQYF	TGCGCCAGCAGCTCTCAATCAGCTGAGACCCAGTACTTC
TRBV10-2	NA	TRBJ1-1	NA	CASGRALNTEAFF	TGCGCCAGCGGCCGTGCCTTGAACACTGAAGCTTTCTTT
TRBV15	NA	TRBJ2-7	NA	CATSLRWTDSYEQYF	TGTGCCACCAGCCTTCGTTGGACAGATTCCTACGAGCAGTACTTC